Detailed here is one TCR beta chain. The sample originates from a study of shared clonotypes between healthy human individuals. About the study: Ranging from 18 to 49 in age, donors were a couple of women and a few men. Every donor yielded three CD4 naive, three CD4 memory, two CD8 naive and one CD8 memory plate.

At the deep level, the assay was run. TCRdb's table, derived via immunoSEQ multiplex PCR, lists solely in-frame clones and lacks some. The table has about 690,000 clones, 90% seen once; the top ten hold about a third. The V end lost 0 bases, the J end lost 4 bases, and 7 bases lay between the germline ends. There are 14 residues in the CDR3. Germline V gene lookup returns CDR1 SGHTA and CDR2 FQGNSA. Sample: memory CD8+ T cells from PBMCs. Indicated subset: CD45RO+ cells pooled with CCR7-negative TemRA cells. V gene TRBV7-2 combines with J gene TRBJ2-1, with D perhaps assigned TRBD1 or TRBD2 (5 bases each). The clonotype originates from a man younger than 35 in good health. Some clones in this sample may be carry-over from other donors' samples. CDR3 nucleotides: TGTGCCAGCAGCTTAGCGGGACCGTACAATGAGCAGTTCTTC. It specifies CASSLAGPYNEQFF.